These 9 T cell receptor beta chains originate from one sample sequenced in a study of identical twins. TCRdb ran MiXCR on the 5' RACE reads and lists one entry per CDR3 protein. The sample holds more than 650,000 distinct CDR3 sequences, over 5% seen once. Sequencing input: naive T cells sorted from blood. Receptors originate from a man aged 18 to 30 in good health.

This clonotype showed up many times. V usage is TRBV24-1 and J usage is TRBJ1-2; D is undetermined. Germline V gene sequence: CDR1 KGHDR, CDR2 SFDVKD. This CDR3 is 12 amino acids long. V was pared by 3 bases and J by 3 bases, with 4 bases between. The CDR3 reads CATSDPYYGYTF. CDR3 coding DNA: TGTGCCACCAGTGATCCCTACTATGGCTACACCTTC.

This chain joins TRBV14 and TRBJ2-3; D unclear. CDR3 length: 13 residues. Trimming took 5 bases from V and 8 from J, leaving 14 bases between them. CDR1 SGHDN and CDR2 FVKESK come from the germline V gene. The CDR3 reads CASSVELRVTQYF. In DNA, the CDR3 is TGTGCCAGCAGCGTAGAACTCCGGGTTACGCAGTATTTT.

This clonotype was detected a few times. The chain recombines TRBV20-1 with TRBJ2-7, with a tentative D call TRBD1 (6 bases). The germline V gene encodes CDR1 DFQATT and CDR2 SNEGSKA (reference sequence). The CDR3 extends over 12 amino acids. V shed 3 bases and J shed 1 base, with 7 bases lying between them. The DNA of the CDR3 is TGCAGTGCTAGCGGACAGTCCTACGAGCAGTACGTC. This translates into CSASGQSYEQYV.

In its sample, this clonotype was seen many times. V gene TRBV2 combines with J gene TRBJ2-1, with 9 bases fitting TRBD2. CDR1 and CDR2 (germline): SNHLY, FYNNEI. J was trimmed by 10 bases and V by 3 bases; bases with no gene match: 10. This CDR3 spans 15 amino acids. CDR3 in amino acids: CASSDRGLAGQEQFF. DNA for the CDR3: TGTGCCAGCAGTGATCGTGGGCTAGCGGGACAAGAGCAGTTCTTC.

V usage is TRBV19 and J usage is TRBJ2-3; 8 nucleotides line up with TRBD2. The V gene end was trimmed by 3 bases and the J gene end by 6 bases; junction bases not matched to a gene: 5. Per germline, CDR1 LNHDA and CDR2 SQIVND (reference sequence). The CDR3 runs 14 residues. As DNA, the CDR3 is TGTGCCAGTAGTATTGCGGGAGGAGGGGATACGCAGTATTTT. This sequence encodes CASSIAGGGDTQYF.

This clonotype was observed many times. The genes are TRBV29-1 and TRBJ2-1; D remains unclear. V was shortened by 3 bases and J by 0 bases, with 12 bases between the two germline ends. Looked up from germline, CDR1 is SQVTM and CDR2 is ANQGSEA. This CDR3 spans 15 amino acids. The CDR3 loop reads CSVEGGLSSYNEQFF. The DNA for the CDR3 is TGCAGCGTTGAGGGCGGCTTAAGCTCCTACAATGAGCAGTTCTTC.

This clonotype was counted many times. V is TRBV29-1 and J is TRBJ1-1; the D is unclear. The germline V gene has CDR1 SQVTM and CDR2 ANQGSEA. Trimming took off 4 bases at V and 0 bases at J, with 9 bases between the two ends. This CDR3 is 13 amino acids long. The CDR3 here is CSVVMVLNTEAFF. DNA for the CDR3: TGCAGCGTTGTAATGGTTTTGAACACTGAAGCTTTCTTT.

This clonotype occurred many times. The chain recombines TRBV7-9 with TRBJ2-7; D gene uncertain. The CDR3 loop spans 12 amino acids. Germline V gives CDR1 SEHNR, CDR2 FQNEAQ (reference sequence). V lost 2 bases to trimming and J lost 7 bases, with 9 bases between them. CDR3 DNA: TGTGCCAGCAGCTTATGGGTGTGGGAGCAGTACTTC. Its protein product is CASSLWVWEQYF. The whole variable domain, filled in from reference TRBV7-9 and TRBJ2-7, reads DTGVSQNPRHKITKRGQNVTFRCDPISEHNRLYWYRQTLGQGPEFLTYFQNEAQLEKSRLLSDRFSAERPKGSFSTLEIQRTEQGDSAMYLCASSLWVWEQYFGPGTRLTVT.

A few counts support this clonotype. This chain connects TRBV12-3 or TRBV12-4 to TRBJ2-1; 7 bases match TRBD2. This CDR3 spans 17 amino acids. V lost 6 bases, J lost 7 bases, and 18 bases stayed unmatched. CDR3 nucleotides: TGTGCCAGCAGCCGACAAGTGCTAGCGGAAAGGGGAAATGAGCAGTTCTTC. Translation gives CASSRQVLAERGNEQFF.